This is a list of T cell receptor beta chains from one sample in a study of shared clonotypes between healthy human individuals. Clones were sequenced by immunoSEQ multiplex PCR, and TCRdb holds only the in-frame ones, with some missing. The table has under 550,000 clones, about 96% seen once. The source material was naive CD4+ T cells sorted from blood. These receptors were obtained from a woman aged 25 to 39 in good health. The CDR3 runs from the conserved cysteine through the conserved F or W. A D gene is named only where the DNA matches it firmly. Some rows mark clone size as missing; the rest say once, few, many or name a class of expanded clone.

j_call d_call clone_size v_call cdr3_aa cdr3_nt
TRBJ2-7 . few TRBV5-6 CASSLSQEQYF TGTGCCAGCAGCTTGTCCCAGGAGCAGTACTTC
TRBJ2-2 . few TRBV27 CASSILANTGELFF TGTGCCAGCAGTATATTAGCGAACACCGGGGAGCTGTTTTTT
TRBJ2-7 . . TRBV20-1 CSAQGPGEQYF TGCAGTGCCCAGGGCCCGGGGGAGCAGTACTTC
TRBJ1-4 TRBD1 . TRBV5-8 CASSETGVTNEKLFF TGTGCCAGCAGCGAGACAGGGGTGACTAATGAAAAACTGTTTTTT
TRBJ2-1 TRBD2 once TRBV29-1 CSVLTSGRLNEQFF TGCAGCGTTTTAACTAGCGGGAGGTTAAATGAGCAGTTCTTC
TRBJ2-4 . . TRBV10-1 CASSQDGNIQYF TGCGCCAGCAGCCAGGACGGAAACATTCAGTACTTC
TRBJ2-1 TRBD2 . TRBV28 CASSPLGGGSNEQFF TGTGCCAGCAGTCCCCTTGGGGGAGGGAGCAATGAGCAGTTCTTC
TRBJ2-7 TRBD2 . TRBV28 CASISSGTSGRDSYEQYF TGTGCCAGCATTTCCTCCGGGACTAGCGGGAGGGACAGCTACGAGCAGTACTTC
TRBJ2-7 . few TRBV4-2 CASSPIPEYYEQYF TGTGCCAGCAGCCCGATACCCGAGTACTACGAGCAGTACTTC
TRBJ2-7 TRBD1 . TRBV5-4 CASSQTGTGIYEQYF TGTGCCAGCAGCCAAACCGGGACAGGGATCTACGAGCAGTACTTC
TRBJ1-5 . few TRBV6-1 CASTGGQYSNQPQHF TGTGCCAGCACCGGGGGGCAGTATAGCAATCAGCCCCAGCATTTT
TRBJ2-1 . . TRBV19 CACRSDLNNEQFF TGTGCCTGCCGATCTGACCTTAACAATGAGCAGTTCTTC
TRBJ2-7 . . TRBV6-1 CASSSGAPYEQYF TGTGCCAGCAGTAGCGGAGCACCCTACGAGCAGTACTTC
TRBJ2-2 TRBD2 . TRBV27 CASTKWGGRAGNTGELFF TGTGCCAGCACCAAATGGGGCGGGAGGGCCGGGAACACCGGGGAGCTGTTTTTT
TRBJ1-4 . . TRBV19 CASQSRRTEKLFF TGTGCCAGCCAGAGTCGACGGACTGAAAAACTGTTTTTT
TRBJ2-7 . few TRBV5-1 CASSLDNSYEQYF TGCGCCAGCAGCTTGGATAACTCCTACGAGCAGTACTTC
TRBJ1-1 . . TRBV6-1 CASRYTGRVTEAFF TGTGCCAGCAGATACACGGGCAGGGTCACTGAAGCTTTCTTT
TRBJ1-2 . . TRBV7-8 CASSLAGGRSGYTF TGTGCCAGCAGCTTAGCGGGGGGGCGGAGTGGCTACACCTTC
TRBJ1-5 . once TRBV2 CASSRKSGRGTGPQHF TGTGCCAGCAGTAGAAAATCAGGGAGGGGCACAGGGCCCCAGCATTTT
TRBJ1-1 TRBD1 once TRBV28 CASSPGTGAMNTEAFF TGTGCCAGCAGCCCAGGGACAGGGGCTATGAACACTGAAGCTTTCTTT
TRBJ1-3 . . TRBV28 CASSFGRTHYGNTIYF TGTGCCAGCAGTTTCGGGAGGACACATTATGGAAACACCATATATTTT
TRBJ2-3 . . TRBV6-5 CASSYSNQFGDTQYF TGTGCCAGCAGTTACTCGAATCAGTTTGGGGATACGCAGTATTTT
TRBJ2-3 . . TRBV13 CASSSPSTDTQYF TGTGCCAGCAGCTCCCCTAGCACAGATACGCAGTATTTT
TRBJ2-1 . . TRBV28 CASSQASGISYNEQFF TGTGCCAGCAGCCAAGCCTCCGGGATCTCCTACAATGAGCAGTTCTTC
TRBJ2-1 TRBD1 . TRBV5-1 CASSPGQEDNEQFF TGCGCCAGCAGCCCGGGACAGGAGGACAATGAGCAGTTCTTC
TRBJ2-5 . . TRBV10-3 CAISGSMEGETQYF TGTGCCATCAGTGGTTCCATGGAAGGAGAGACCCAGTACTTC
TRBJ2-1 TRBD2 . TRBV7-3 CASSTAGTSGSSYNEQFF TGTGCCAGCAGCACCGCCGGGACTAGCGGGAGTTCCTACAATGAGCAGTTCTTC
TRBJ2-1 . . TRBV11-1 CASSFFDRAGLDEQFF TGTGCCAGCAGCTTTTTTGATCGGGCAGGGTTGGATGAGCAGTTCTTC
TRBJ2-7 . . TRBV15 CATSRDGGSWYEQYF TGTGCCACCAGCAGAGATGGGGGTAGCTGGTACGAGCAGTACTTC
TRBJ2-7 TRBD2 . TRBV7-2 CATQLQAGGSSYEQYF TGTGCCACCCAGCTTCAAGCGGGAGGATCCTCCTACGAGCAGTACTTC
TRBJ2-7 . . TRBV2 CASRDRELAYEQYF TGTGCCAGCAGAGACCGGGAGCTCGCCTACGAGCAGTACTTC
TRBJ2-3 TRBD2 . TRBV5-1 CASSLVTTSGIDTQYF TGCGCCAGCAGCTTGGTCACGACTAGCGGGATTGATACGCAGTATTTT
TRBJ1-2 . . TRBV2 CAGRKDTYYGYTF TGTGCCGGCAGGAAGGACACCTACTATGGCTACACCTTC
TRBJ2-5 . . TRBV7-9 CASTPQPPAETQYF TGTGCCAGCACTCCCCAACCCCCAGCGGAGACCCAGTACTTC
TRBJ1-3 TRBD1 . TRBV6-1 CASSVQGTGNTIYF TGTGCCAGCAGCGTACAGGGGACTGGAAACACCATATATTTT